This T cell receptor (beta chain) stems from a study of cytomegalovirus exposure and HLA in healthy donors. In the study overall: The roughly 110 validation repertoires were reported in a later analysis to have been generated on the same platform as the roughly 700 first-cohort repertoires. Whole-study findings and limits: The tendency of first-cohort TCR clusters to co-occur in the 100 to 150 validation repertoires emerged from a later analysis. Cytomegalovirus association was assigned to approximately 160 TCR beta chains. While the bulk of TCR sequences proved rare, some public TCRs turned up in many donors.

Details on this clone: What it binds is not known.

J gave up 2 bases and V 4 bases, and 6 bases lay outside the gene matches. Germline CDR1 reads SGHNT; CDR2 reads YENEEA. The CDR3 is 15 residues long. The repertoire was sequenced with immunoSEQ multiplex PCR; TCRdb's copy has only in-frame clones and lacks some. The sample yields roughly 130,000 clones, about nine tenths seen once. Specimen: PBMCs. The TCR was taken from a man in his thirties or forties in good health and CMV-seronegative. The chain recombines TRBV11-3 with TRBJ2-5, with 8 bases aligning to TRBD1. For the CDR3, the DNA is TGTGCCAGCAGCTATGGACAGGGAGGACAAGAGACCCAGTACTTC. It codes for CASSYGQGGQETQYF.